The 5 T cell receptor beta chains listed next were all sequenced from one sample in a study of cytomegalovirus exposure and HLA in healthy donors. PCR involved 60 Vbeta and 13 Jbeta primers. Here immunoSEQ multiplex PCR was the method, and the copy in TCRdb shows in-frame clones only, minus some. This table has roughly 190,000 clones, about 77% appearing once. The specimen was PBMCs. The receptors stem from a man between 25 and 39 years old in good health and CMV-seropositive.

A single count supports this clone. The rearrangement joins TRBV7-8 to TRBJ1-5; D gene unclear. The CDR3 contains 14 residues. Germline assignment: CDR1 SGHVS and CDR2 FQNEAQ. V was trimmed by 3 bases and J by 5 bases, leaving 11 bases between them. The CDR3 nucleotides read TGTGCCAGCAGCTTGAGTCCTCCACATCAGCCCCAGCATTTT. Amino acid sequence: CASSLSPPHQPQHF.

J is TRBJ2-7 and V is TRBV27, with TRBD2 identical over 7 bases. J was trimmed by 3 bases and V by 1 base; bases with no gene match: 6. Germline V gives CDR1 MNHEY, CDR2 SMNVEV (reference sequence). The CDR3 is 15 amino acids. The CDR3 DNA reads TGTGCCAGCAGTTTATTTAAATCGGGGGGCTACGAGCAGTACTTC. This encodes CASSLFKSGGYEQYF.

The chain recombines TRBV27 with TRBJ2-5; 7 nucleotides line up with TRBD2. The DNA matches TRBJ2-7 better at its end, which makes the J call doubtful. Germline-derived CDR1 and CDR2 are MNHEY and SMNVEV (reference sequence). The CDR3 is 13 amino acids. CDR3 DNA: TGTGCCAGCGTGGGGGGGGAATACTACGAGCAGTACTTC. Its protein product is CASVGGEYYEQYF.

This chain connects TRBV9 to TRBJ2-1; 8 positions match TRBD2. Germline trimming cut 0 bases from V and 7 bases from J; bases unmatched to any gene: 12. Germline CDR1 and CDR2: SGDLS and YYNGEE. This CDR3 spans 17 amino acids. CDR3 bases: TGTGCCAGCAGCGTAGGTTTATCGGGGGGGGCCGTTAATGAGCAGTTCTTC. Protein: CASSVGLSGGAVNEQFF.

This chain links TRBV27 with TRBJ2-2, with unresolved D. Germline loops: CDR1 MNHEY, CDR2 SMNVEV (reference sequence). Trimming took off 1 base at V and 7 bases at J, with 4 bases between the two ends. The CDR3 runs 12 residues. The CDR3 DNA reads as TGTGCCAGCAGTTTATACGGCGGGGAGCTGTTTTTT. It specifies CASSLYGGELFF.